This T cell receptor (beta chain) was captured by sequencing in a study of CD4 T cells in relation to SARS-CoV-2 and coronaviruses. The wider study: TCR beta CDR3s were sequenced after 10-day antigen culture of PBMCs. Crossreactive spike epitopes shared across donors were mapped to their HLA restriction.

V lost 0 bases and J lost 5, with 6 bases in between. Germline CDR1 and CDR2: SGHRS and YFSETQ. The CDR3 covers 13 residues. Assay used: immunoSEQ multiplex PCR; TCRdb lists only in-frame clones, some missing. This repertoire shows more than 15,000 clones, around 75% found once; its top ten account for about a fifth. CD4+ T cells from unexposed donors were obtained before the COVID-19 pandemic (2011-2018). Isolation of CD4+ T cells took place after around eleven days in culture. Concerning this clone: Its antigen is currently unknown. The same CDR3 also results from other DNA sequences found in this sample.

The chain employs TRBV5-1 and TRBJ2-1; D call uncertain. Sequencing was performed on CD4+ T cells from PBMCs, cultured in vitro. The receptor was derived from a human donor in good health. CDR3 in DNA: TGCGCCAGCAGCTTGGGCGCGGACAATGAGCAGTTCTTC. Amino acids: CASSLGADNEQFF.